The next 27 T cell receptor beta chains were all read from a single sample in a study of long-term antiretroviral therapy in people with HIV (dated by TCRdb to 2022 to 2024). Sequencing of the TRB variable region was done with the immunoSEQ hsTCRB v3.0 assay at survey level resolution. Imported from immuneACCESS, the table was reduced by TCRdb to in-frame sequences with V and J called. These copies leave out some clones; in studies compared against another copy, an unresolved V gene accounts for under half, and the cause of the remainder is not known. Here the sample has just over 35,000 clones; approximately 85% occur a single time. Approximately 10% of the sample is in the top ten clones. Here the sequenced sample was unsorted PBMCs, taken 2.2 years after starting antiretroviral therapy. All receptors come from a man aged 18 to 30 with HIV.

CDR3: CASSYHRVGSPLHF. The CDR3 bases are TGTGCCAGCAGTTACCACAGGGTTGGTTCACCCCTCCACTTT. The chain is built from TRBV27 and TRBJ1-6; a weak D match, TRBD1 (6 bases). CDR1 and CDR2 (germline): MNHEY, SMNVEV (reference sequence). CDR3 length equals 14 residues. V lost 4 bases to trimming and J lost 9 bases, with 13 bases between them.

This clone was detected once. The V and J genes are TRBV10-1 and TRBJ2-7, with TRBD2 matching over 11 bases. In germline, CDR1 is WNHNN, CDR2 SYGVQD (reference sequence). The CDR3 has 16 residues. V lost 1 base to trimming and J lost 4 bases; unmatched junction nucleotides: 6. CDR3 DNA sequence: TGCGCCAGCAGTGAGTTAGTAGCGGGAGGGCCTTACGAGCAGTACTTC. Encoded protein: CASSELVAGGPYEQYF.

The chain combines TRBV14 with TRBJ2-3; tentatively, D is TRBD2 (7 bases). This CDR3 has 15 residues. Trimming removed 5 bases at V and 1 base at J, with 13 bases between. Germline CDR1 reads SGHDN; CDR2 reads FVKESK. DNA of the CDR3: TGTGCCAGCAGCAAACGGGGGGCCCGCACAGATACGCAGTATTTT. Its protein product is CASSKRGARTDTQYF.

The chain recombines TRBV6-1 with TRBJ2-1; possibly TRBD1 for D (6 bases). The CDR3 has 13 amino acids. From germline, CDR1 is MNHNS and CDR2 SASEGT. The V end was cut by 3 bases, the J end by 12 bases, with 15 bases between. CDR3 DNA sequence: TGTGCCAGCAGTGACACCCCAGGGGTCGCGCAGTTCTTC. Its translation is CASSDTPGVAQFF.

The chain couples TRBV7-2 to TRBJ2-7; weak D call: TRBD2 (6 bases). The CDR3 is 15 residues long. Germline CDR1 reads SGHTA; CDR2 reads FQGNSA. Trimming took off 7 bases at V and 5 bases at J, with 21 bases between the two ends. CDR3 bases: TGTGCCAGCACCTCGATAAGGAAAGGGGAGGACGAGCAGTACTTC. Protein product: CASTSIRKGEDEQYF. The full variable domain, with the rest looked up from reference TRBV7-2 and TRBJ2-7, is GAGVSQSPSNKVTEKGKDVELRCDPISGHTALYWYRQSLGQGLEFLIYFQGNSAPDKSGLPSDRFSAERTGGSVSTLTIQRTQQEDSAVYLCASTSIRKGEDEQYFGPGTRLTVT.

V is TRBV5-1 and J is TRBJ2-7; TRBD2 matches at 7 bases. Germline CDR1 reads SGHRS; CDR2 reads YFSETQ. Germline trimming cut 4 bases from V and 6 bases from J; bases unmatched to any gene: 10. The CDR3 covers 14 residues. Written as DNA, the CDR3 is TGCGCCAGCAGCACAGGACTAGAAATAGGCGAGCAGTACTTC. Protein sequence: CASSTGLEIGEQYF.

The genes are TRBV18 and TRBJ1-3; weak D call: TRBD1 (5 bases). V was shortened by 3 bases and J by 4 bases, with 19 bases between the two germline ends. The germline V gene encodes CDR1 KGHSH and CDR2 LQKENI. This CDR3 region has 17 residues. The CDR3 DNA follows: TGTGCCAGCTCACCCGGGGCGAGGACTCTAATCGGAAACACCATATATTTT. It encodes CASSPGARTLIGNTIYF.

This clone was picked up one time. The rearrangement joins TRBV14 to TRBJ1-4; D call uncertain. Looked up from germline, CDR1 is SGHDN and CDR2 is FVKESK. The germline V and J ends were trimmed by 5 bases and 8 bases, with 21 bases remaining between them. The CDR3 runs to 16 residues. For the CDR3, the DNA is TGTGCCAGCAGCTCACGTGGCGCTCCACTGCGGGAAAAACTGTTTTTT. Translated, it gives CASSSRGAPLREKLFF.

This clone was detected a few times. In DNA form, the CDR3 reads TGTGCCAGCAGCTTAGATTATCGGGACGGTAATAGCAATCAGCCCCAGCATTTT. Amino acid sequence: CASSLDYRDGNSNQPQHF. The chain couples TRBV7-9 to TRBJ1-5, with D perhaps matching TRBD1 (5 bases). The CDR3 extends over 18 amino acids. Deletions cut 1 base from V and 0 bases from J, with 16 bases between. Per the germline V gene, CDR1 is SEHNR and CDR2 is FQNEAQ (reference sequence).

V gene TRBV5-6 combines with J gene TRBJ2-1; possibly TRBD2 for D (5 bases). Germline V gene data show CDR1 as SGHDT and CDR2 as YYEEEE. V gave up 3 bases and J gave up 4 bases, with 14 bases separating them. The CDR3 covers 15 residues. The DNA of the CDR3 is TGTGCCAGCAGCTGGCAGGAGGTCTTGTACAATGAGCAGTTCTTC. Translated, it gives CASSWQEVLYNEQFF.

The chain carries TRBV12-5 and TRBJ1-5; D is undetermined. Trimming shortened V by 1 base and J by 4 bases, and 5 bases separated the two germline ends. The CDR3 has 13 residues. CDR1 is LGHNT and CDR2 is FRNRAP in the germline V gene. The CDR3 nucleotides read TGTGCTAGTGGTTTGGACCTGAATCAGCCCCAGCATTTT. Its translation: CASGLDLNQPQHF.

The chain uses TRBV10-3 and TRBJ2-2, with D maybe TRBD2 (6 bases). Trimming took 11 bases from V and 7 from J, leaving 17 bases between them. The CDR3 length is 13 residues. Germline CDR1 ENHRY, CDR2 SYGVKD. DNA for the CDR3: TGTGCCGTACCGGAGGGCCAGAGCGGGGAGCTGTTTTTT. This encodes CAVPEGQSGELFF.

The chain combines TRBV27 with TRBJ2-7; TRBD2 aligns across 7 bases. The CDR3 loop spans 14 amino acids. CDR1 MNHEY and CDR2 SMNVEV come from the germline V gene (reference sequence). The J segment lost 1 base and the V segment lost 2 bases, leaving 2 bases of the junction unmatched. The CDR3 DNA is TGTGCCAGCAGTTTAGGCGGGAGTTCCTACGAGCAGTACTTC. This codes for CASSLGGSSYEQYF.

The chain couples TRBV5-1 to TRBJ2-5, with 13 nucleotides matching TRBD2. V was pared by 1 base and J by 3 bases, with 3 bases of the junction left unmatched. This CDR3 is built from 16 residues. Germline V gene sequence: CDR1 SGHRS, CDR2 YFSETQ. DNA of the CDR3: TGCGCCAGCAGCTTGACTAGCGGGGGGGCAAAAGAGACCCAGTACTTC. Protein sequence: CASSLTSGGAKETQYF. The whole variable domain, filled in from reference TRBV5-1 and TRBJ2-5, reads KAGVTQTPRYLIKTRGQQVTLSCSPISGHRSVSWYQQTPGQGLQFLFEYFSETQRNKGNFPGRFSGRQFSNSRSEMNVSTLELGDSALYLCASSLTSGGAKETQYFGPGTRLLVL.

The chain combines TRBV5-6 with TRBJ2-3; TRBD2 agrees at 10 bases. The CDR3 covers 14 residues. Losses at the gene ends were 4 bases for V and 5 bases for J; bases not matched to a gene: 4. Germline CDR1 SGHDT, CDR2 YYEEEE. CDR3 in amino acids: CASSLGTSVDTQYF. The DNA for the CDR3 is TGTGCCAGCAGCCTCGGGACTAGCGTAGATACGCAGTATTTT.

The chain joins TRBV6-1 to TRBJ1-1; 10 nucleotides agree with TRBD1. The V and J ends lost 5 bases and 11 bases, in that order; junction bases with no gene match: 8. The germline V gene has CDR1 MNHNS and CDR2 SASEGT. The CDR3 covers 13 residues. CDR3: CASSLDRGRLAFF. In DNA, the CDR3 is TGTGCCAGCAGTCTTGACAGGGGGCGACTTGCTTTCTTT.

The V call is TRBV6-5, the J call TRBJ2-7, with D maybe TRBD2 (6 bases). The CDR3 consists of 15 residues. Per germline, CDR1 MNHEY and CDR2 SVGAGI. Trimming took off 7 bases at V and 0 bases at J, with 16 bases between the two ends. CDR3 in DNA: TGTGCCAGCACCAAGTGGGACGGGAGCTCCTACGAGCAGTACTTC. It encodes CASTKWDGSSYEQYF.

In its sample, this clone was seen once. Its ends do not fully match the called genes, so a read error is possible. The rearrangement links TRBV19 to TRBJ2-7, with D possibly matching TRBD1 (5 bases). The germline gives CDR1 LNHDA, CDR2 SQIVND (reference sequence). This CDR3 contains 15 residues. CDR3 region: CASSINRYSSYEQYF. The CDR3 region has the DNA TGTGCCAGCAGTATCAACAGGTACAGCTCCTACGAGCAGTACTTC.

The chain couples TRBV28 to TRBJ2-1, with 7 bases identical to TRBD1. The CDR3 is 16 amino acids. Germline CDR1 reads MDHEN; CDR2 reads SYDVKM. The J segment lost 7 bases and the V segment lost 4 bases, leaving 13 bases of the junction unmatched. The CDR3 loop is CASSSLTGKVQNEQFF. The CDR3 DNA sequence: TGTGCCAGCAGTTCCCTGACAGGGAAGGTTCAAAATGAGCAGTTCTTC.

V is TRBV11-2 and J is TRBJ2-1; 10 nucleotides line up with TRBD2. Germline values: CDR1 SGHAT, CDR2 FQNNGV. V lost 2 bases and J lost 7; bases outside the gene matches: 5. CDR3 size: 15 residues. The CDR3 sequence is CASSLLAGDWNEQFF. For the CDR3, the DNA is TGTGCCAGCAGCTTACTAGCGGGAGATTGGAATGAGCAGTTCTTC.

The chain carries TRBV5-6 and TRBJ2-3; 7 bases are a match to TRBD2. Trimming cost V 2 bases and J 2 bases; bases outside gene matches: 2. The V gene's germline CDR1 is SGHDT and CDR2 YYEEEE. The CDR3 contains 14 residues. The DNA for the CDR3 is TGTGCCAGCAGCTTTGGGACTATCACAGATACGCAGTATTTT. Translated: CASSFGTITDTQYF.

This chain uses TRBV9 with TRBJ2-1; D remains unclear. Germline lookup yields CDR1 SGDLS and CDR2 YYNGEE. The CDR3 loop spans 12 amino acids. V lost 5 bases, J lost 8 bases, and 11 bases lay in between. DNA of the CDR3: TGTGCCAGCAGAAGTCTGGGCCATGAGCAGTTCTTC. This codes for CASRSLGHEQFF.

The J gene is TRBJ1-5, the V gene TRBV6-4; 10 positions match TRBD1. The V gene end was trimmed by 6 bases and the J gene end by 4 bases; junction bases not matched to a gene: 3. There are 14 residues in the CDR3. Germline CDR1 MRHNA, CDR2 SNTAGT. CDR3 sequence (DNA): TGTGCCAGCAGGGACAGGGGGATTAATCAGCCCCAGCATTTT. Translated: CASRDRGINQPQHF.

This clone has more than one count but fewer than ten. V and J are TRBV2 and TRBJ1-5; D unclear. V lost 6 bases, J lost 7 bases, and 13 bases lay in between. The CDR3 covers 13 residues. The germline gives CDR1 SNHLY, CDR2 FYNNEI. The CDR3 DNA is TGTGCCAGCAGGGGAGGGCATGACCAGCCCCAGCATTTT. Its translation is CASRGGHDQPQHF.

This clone was recorded only once. This chain connects TRBV9 to TRBJ1-2; tentative D call: TRBD1 (6 bases). The germline V gene has CDR1 SGDLS and CDR2 YYNGEE. The CDR3 loop spans 13 amino acids. V was pared by 5 bases and J by 7 bases, with 15 bases between. The CDR3 sequence: CASRAGGATGYTF. DNA for the CDR3: TGTGCCAGCAGGGCGGGGGGGGCAACTGGCTACACCTTC.

The chain recombines TRBV2 with TRBJ2-7; D gene uncertain. Looked up from germline, CDR1 is SNHLY and CDR2 is FYNNEI. The CDR3 is 14 residues long. Trimming stripped 7 bases from V and 6 bases from J, with 19 bases between. The CDR3 is CASKSQATVGEQYF. CDR3 DNA: TGTGCCAGCAAAAGCCAGGCCACGGTTGGCGAGCAGTACTTC.

This clone appeared once. The chain links TRBV19 to TRBJ2-2; D remains unclear. Germline lookup yields CDR1 LNHDA and CDR2 SQIVND (reference sequence). This CDR3 is built from 14 residues. Trimming removed 8 bases at V and 7 bases at J, with 17 bases between. The CDR3 reads CASEKTRAHGELFF. DNA of the CDR3: TGTGCCAGTGAAAAAACAAGGGCCCACGGGGAGCTGTTTTTT.